The clone carrying this TCR beta chain was picked up a small number of times. The antigen is not known. The source material, RNA transcripts, was used to amplify TCR beta CDR3 regions. First-round RT-PCR with HTBI primers amplified the TCR CDR3 region. A single record per CDR3 protein comes from TCRdb applying MiXCR to the multiplex PCR reads. The table shows roughly 500,000 distinct CDR3 sequences, with just over 45% occurring only once. The sample originates from a study of T cells in Graves' hyperthyroidism and ophthalmopathy. Findings of the study overall: Among thyroid clonotypes expanded above 0.001, most also appeared in blood. The model forecast ophthalmopathy, anticipating it by a median around 6.5 months before onset.

Those patients with uncontrolled infection, other autoimmune disease, pregnancy or lactation were excluded. Each diagnosis drew on symptoms, thyroxine, TRAb, thyroid ultrasound and orbital computed tomography findings. This sequence was found in an adult woman with Graves' disease, either hyperthyroidism or ophthalmopathy (not recorded which). Sequencing was carried out using peripheral blood or thyroid tissue (not recorded which).

The CDR3 protein is CASSSPGTGYTEQYF. The DNA of the CDR3 is TGTGCCAGCAGTTCCCCCGGGACAGGCTATACCGAGCAGTACTTC. The chain has TRBV28 and TRBJ2-7; 8 bases map to TRBD1. V lost 4 bases to trimming and J lost 6 bases; unmatched junction nucleotides: 11. In germline, CDR1 is MDHEN, CDR2 SYDVKM. The CDR3 runs to 15 residues.